This TCR beta chain stems from a study of shared clonotypes between healthy human individuals. Germline V lookup: CDR1 SEHNR, CDR2 FQNEAQ (reference sequence). This CDR3 spans 15 amino acids. Trimming took 5 bases from V and 5 from J, leaving 15 bases between them. The authors distributed each subset's genomic DNA evenly over several immunoSEQ plates. The protocol was immunoSEQ multiplex PCR, while the TCRdb copy is restricted to in-frame clones and leaves out a portion. Of roughly 2.5 million clones in the sample, approximately 92% were seen once. The rearrangement joins TRBV7-9 to TRBJ1-4; D is unresolved. This receptor was identified in a man between 18 and 29 years old in good health. Sequencing used naive CD4+ T cells sorted from blood. The subset: CD45RA+ positively selected. This CDR3 is CASSRVGNNNEKLFF. The CDR3 DNA follows: TGTGCCAGCAGCCGGGTAGGAAACAACAATGAAAAACTGTTTTTT.